What follows are 27 T cell receptor beta chains derived from one specimen sequenced in a study of Graves' ophthalmopathy and Graves' hyperthyroidism. The authors amplified TCR beta CDR3 regions from RNA transcripts. RT-PCR in the first round used HTBI primers; a second-round multiplex PCR followed. TCRdb re-called the multiplex PCR reads with MiXCR, one entry per CDR3 protein. The sample shows around 520,000 distinct CDR3 sequences, about two fifths of them seen only once. Sequencing was done on a sample of peripheral blood or thyroid tissue (not recorded which). Receptor source: an adult man with Graves' hyperthyroidism.

This clonotype was recorded many times. V usage is TRBV19 and J usage is TRBJ2-2, with D hard to call. The V gene lost 7 bases and the J gene lost 5 bases, with 14 bases spanning the gap. Germline CDR1 and CDR2: LNHDA and SQIVND (reference sequence). This CDR3 is built from 14 residues. In DNA form, the CDR3 reads TGTGCCAGTAACGCCGGCCCATGGACCGGGGAGCTGTTTTTT. Translating it yields CASNAGPWTGELFF. The variable domain in full, with the rest retrieved from reference TRBV19 and TRBJ2-2, is DGGITQSPKYLFRKEGQNVTLSCEQNLNHDAMYWYRQDPGQGLRLIYYSQIVNDFQKGDIAEGYSVSREKKESFPLTVTSAQKNPTAFYLCASNAGPWTGELFFGEGSRLTVL.

This clonotype was counted a few times. V usage is TRBV6-1 and J usage is TRBJ1-5; D remains ambiguous. Deletions cut 8 bases from V and 9 bases from J, with 23 bases between. From germline, CDR1 is MNHNS and CDR2 SASEGT. The CDR3 extends over 15 amino acids. CDR3 loop: CASGRDSESERPQHF. The CDR3 coding sequence is TGTGCCAGCGGGAGGGATAGCGAATCGGAAAGGCCCCAGCATTTT.

V gene TRBV10-3 combines with J gene TRBJ2-7; 8 bases are shared with TRBD1. The V and J ends lost 8 bases and 8 bases, in that order; junction bases with no gene match: 17. This CDR3 contains 15 residues. CDR1 is ENHRY, CDR2 SYGVKD, per germline. CDR3 region: CAIWTGFGNQPQQYF. CDR3 nucleotides: TGTGCCATCTGGACAGGGTTCGGGAATCAGCCCCAGCAGTACTTC.

The chain recombines TRBV29-1 with TRBJ1-5, with D possibly being TRBD1 (6 bases). This CDR3 has 13 amino acids. Trimming took 5 bases from V and 0 from J, leaving 8 bases between them. Looked up from germline, CDR1 is SQVTM and CDR2 is ANQGSEA. CDR3 sequence: CSVRGGSNQPQHF. The CDR3 coding sequence is TGCAGCGTTAGAGGGGGTAGCAATCAGCCCCAGCATTTT.

This clonotype was detected many times. V and J are TRBV15 and TRBJ2-7; no clear D gene. V lost 0 bases to trimming and J lost 3 bases, with 15 bases between them. CDR1 and CDR2 (germline): LNHNV, YYDKDF (reference sequence). The CDR3 is made up of 16 amino acids. The CDR3 nucleotides are TGTGCCACCAGCAGAGATCTCCCGGTGGGGTTCTACGAGCAGTACTTC. Protein sequence: CATSRDLPVGFYEQYF.

This clonotype was recorded many times. The chain uses TRBV7-9 and TRBJ2-7; TRBD2 matches at 12 bases. V was clipped by 6 bases and J by 3 bases; unmatched bases: 3. Germline CDR1 and CDR2: SEHNR and FQNEAQ (reference sequence). The CDR3 runs to 14 residues. The CDR3 loop reads CASRELAGGYEQYF. In DNA, the CDR3 is TGTGCCAGCAGGGAACTAGCGGGAGGCTACGAGCAGTACTTC.

The chain combines TRBV7-9 with TRBJ2-2, with 8 bases lining up with TRBD2. Germline CDR1 and CDR2: SEHNR and FQNEAQ (reference sequence). Trimming cost V 4 bases and J 6 bases; bases outside gene matches: 13. The CDR3 extends over 17 amino acids. CDR3 in amino acids: CASSSRGGGQDSGELFF. The CDR3 DNA reads TGTGCCAGCAGCTCAAGGGGCGGGGGGCAGGATTCCGGGGAGCTGTTTTTT.

CDR3 sequence: CASGLGGSADTQYF. The CDR3 DNA follows: TGTGCCAGTGGGCTTGGCGGGAGTGCAGATACGCAGTATTTT. V is TRBV19 and J is TRBJ2-3; TRBD2 matches at 7 bases. The CDR3 extends over 14 amino acids. Germline V gene lookup returns CDR1 LNHDA and CDR2 SQIVND (reference sequence). The V gene end was trimmed by 8 bases and the J gene end by 4 bases; junction bases not matched to a gene: 9.

This clonotype has ten or more counts. This rearrangement joins TRBV20-1 to TRBJ1-5, with a tentative D call TRBD1 (5 bases). V lost 4 bases to trimming and J lost 0 bases, with 10 bases between them. Looked up from germline, CDR1 is DFQATT and CDR2 is SNEGSKA (reference sequence). This CDR3 has 14 amino acids. The CDR3 DNA reads TGCAGTGCTATCTCGGACAATAGCAATCAGCCCCAGCATTTT. Translated: CSAISDNSNQPQHF.

With regard to this clonotype: Its ends do not fully match the called genes, so a read error is possible. CDR3 DNA: TGTGCCAGCAGTGAGCAGGGGCTGAACACTGAAGCTTTC. Amino acids: CASSEQGLNTEAF. The genes are TRBV2 and TRBJ2-6; the D gene is possibly TRBD1 (6 bases). This CDR3 is built from 13 residues. Germline CDR1 SNHLY, CDR2 FYNNEI.

This clonotype was recorded at least ten times. This sequence joins TRBV7-8 and TRBJ2-7, with D possibly being TRBD1 (7 bases). The germline V gene has CDR1 SGHVS and CDR2 FQNEAQ. The length of the CDR3 is 15 residues. V was trimmed by 0 bases and J by 2 bases, leaving 11 bases between them. CDR3 DNA sequence: TGTGCCAGCAGCTTAGCGCGGGGACAGACCTACGAGCAGTACTTC. Residues: CASSLARGQTYEQYF.

About this clonotype: A clone one base away is much larger, so this may be a read error. The chain uses TRBV4-2 and TRBJ2-6, with D unresolved. Trimming cost V 1 base and J 0 bases, with 7 bases left between them. Per the germline V gene, CDR1 is LGHNA and CDR2 is YNFKEQ. CDR3 length: 16 residues. CDR3 nucleotide sequence: TGTGCCAGCAGCCAAGCCCTGGACTCTGGGGCCAACGTCCTGACTTTC. Its protein is CASSQALDSGANVLTF.

This clonotype was picked up many times. The rearrangement links TRBV28 to TRBJ1-5, with 7 bases fitting TRBD1. CDR1 and CDR2 (germline): MDHEN, SYDVKM. Germline trimming cut 5 bases from V and 6 bases from J; bases unmatched to any gene: 10. This CDR3 comprises 15 residues. This chain's CDR3 is CASSLMTGLGQPQHF. DNA of the CDR3: TGTGCCAGCAGTCTCATGACAGGGTTGGGTCAGCCCCAGCATTTT.

This chain joins TRBV13 and TRBJ1-4, with a tentative D call TRBD1 (5 bases). The CDR3 is 14 amino acids. Germline CDR1 PRHDT, CDR2 FYEKMQ (reference sequence). Trimming removed 5 bases at V and 4 bases at J, with 11 bases between. This CDR3 is CASSLGEVNEKLFF. The CDR3 DNA reads as TGTGCCAGCAGCCTGGGGGAGGTTAATGAAAAACTGTTTTTT. The complete variable domain, with remaining parts taken from reference TRBV13 and TRBJ1-4, reads AAGVIQSPRHLIKEKRETATLKCYPIPRHDTVYWYQQGPGQDPQFLISFYEKMQSDKGSIPDRFSAQQFSDYHSELNMSSLELGDSALYFCASSLGEVNEKLFFGSGTQLSVL.

A note on this clonotype: Sequence at one end of the junction differs from germline and may be a read error. The chain combines TRBV10-3 with TRBJ1-2; TRBD1 aligns across 9 bases. The CDR3 has 15 amino acids. Germline V gene data show CDR1 as ENHRY and CDR2 as SYGVKD. CDR3 region: CAISESGTGNYGYTF. The CDR3 bases are TGTGCTATCAGTGAGTCGGGGACAGGGAACTATGGCTACACCTTC.

This clonotype was detected a few times. V is TRBV20-1 and J is TRBJ2-3; TRBD2 matches at 9 bases. CDR1 is DFQATT and CDR2 is SNEGSKA in the germline V gene (reference sequence). The CDR3 is made up of 15 amino acids. The ends lost 3 bases at V and 6 bases at J; junction bases unmatched: 10. CDR3 nucleotide sequence: TGCAGTGCTAGTCGTCTGCGGGGGGGTTCGGATACGCAGTATTTT. Translated, it gives CSASRLRGGSDTQYF.

This clonotype was counted between two and nine times. The chain links TRBV7-2 to TRBJ1-2; TRBD1 might be the D (5 bases). Germline assignment: CDR1 SGHTA and CDR2 FQGNSA. The length of the CDR3 is 15 residues. Trimming removed 5 bases from V and 5 bases from J, with 18 bases in between. The CDR3 region has the DNA TGTGCCAGCAGCAAAGGATGGGCAGGGATTTATGGCTACACCTTC. Protein: CASSKGWAGIYGYTF. The full variable domain, rest sourced from reference TRBV7-2 and TRBJ1-2, is GAGVSQSPSNKVTEKGKDVELRCDPISGHTALYWYRQSLGQGLEFLIYFQGNSAPDKSGLPSDRFSAERTGGSVSTLTIQRTQQEDSAVYLCASSKGWAGIYGYTFGSGTRLTVV.

The rearrangement uses TRBV29-1 and TRBJ2-5; TRBD2 agrees at 7 bases. CDR3 length: 13 amino acids. Per germline, CDR1 SQVTM and CDR2 ANQGSEA. V lost 8 bases, J lost 2 bases, and 8 bases stayed unmatched. The CDR3 region is CSYVGRNQETQYF. The CDR3 DNA follows: TGCAGCTACGTCGGGAGGAATCAAGAGACCCAGTACTTC.

For this clonotype: A much larger clone sits a single nucleotide away, making a read error possible. The genes are TRBV5-1 and TRBJ1-1; perhaps TRBD1 as D (5 bases). Germline assignment: CDR1 SGHRS and CDR2 YFSETQ. The CDR3 covers 15 residues. With 0 bases removed from V and 4 bases from J, the gap between germline ends came to 13 bases. Here the CDR3 reads CASSLGVVQATEAFF. CDR3 DNA: TGCGCCAGCAGCTTGGGGGTAGTACAGGCCACTGAAGCTTTCTTT.

The J gene is TRBJ2-5, the V gene TRBV7-9; TRBD1 agrees at 9 bases. Germline V gives CDR1 SEHNR, CDR2 FQNEAQ (reference sequence). V was clipped by 3 bases and J by 3 bases; unmatched bases: 8. The CDR3 is 16 residues long. CDR3 in DNA: TGTGCCAGCAGCTTCCGGGACAGGGCCACTGAAGAGACCCAGTACTTC. Amino acid sequence: CASSFRDRATEETQYF.

J is TRBJ1-6 and V is TRBV10-3; no definite D call. The CDR3 consists of 16 residues. Germline values: CDR1 ENHRY, CDR2 SYGVKD. Trimming left V 7 bases short and J 7 bases short, with 20 bases between. The DNA of the CDR3 is TGTGCCATCAAGGCCGGACGGAGGACCGGGAATTCACCCCTCCACTTT. This codes for CAIKAGRRTGNSPLHF.

This clonotype has a count of ten or more. The gene calls are TRBV19 and TRBJ2-2, with D perhaps matching TRBD1 (5 bases). Germline CDR1 reads LNHDA; CDR2 reads SQIVND (reference sequence). The CDR3 has 15 residues. V was trimmed by 7 bases and J by 1 base, leaving 13 bases between them. DNA for the CDR3: TGTGCCAGTATAGGGTTCGGACAGAACACCGGGGAGCTGTTTTTT. This gives the protein CASIGFGQNTGELFF.

This clonotype was detected many times. This sequence joins TRBV7-2 and TRBJ1-1; D may be TRBD1 (6 bases). This CDR3 contains 14 residues. With 2 bases removed from V and 5 bases from J, the gap between germline ends came to 12 bases. Germline CDR1 and CDR2: SGHTA and FQGNSA. The CDR3 loop is CASSLYGGLTEAFF. The CDR3 DNA is TGTGCCAGCAGCTTATACGGGGGGCTAACTGAAGCTTTCTTT.

This clonotype was detected many times. CDR3 sequence: CASSRDRGPILSGANVLTF. DNA of the CDR3: TGTGCCAGCAGCAGAGACAGGGGGCCTATTCTCTCTGGGGCCAACGTCCTGACTTTC. This sequence joins TRBV7-9 and TRBJ2-6; 10 bases line up with TRBD1. The CDR3 loop spans 19 amino acids. V lost 5 bases to trimming and J lost 0 bases; unmatched junction nucleotides: 10. The V gene's germline CDR1 is SEHNR and CDR2 FQNEAQ (reference sequence).

The V gene is TRBV10-3, the J gene TRBJ2-5, with D unclear. The V end lost 10 bases, the J end lost 9 bases, and 18 bases lay between the germline ends. Germline V lookup: CDR1 ENHRY, CDR2 SYGVKD. The CDR3 consists of 12 residues. The CDR3 DNA sequence: TGTGCCACCGGAATAGCAACGGAGTCCCAGTACTTC. Its protein product is CATGIATESQYF.

The gene calls are TRBV19 and TRBJ2-3; D gene uncertain. V was cut by 6 bases and J by 2 bases, with 18 bases left in between. The CDR3 spans 16 residues. In germline, CDR1 is LNHDA, CDR2 SQIVND (reference sequence). The CDR3 here is CASSSTLRRFTDTQYF. The CDR3 DNA reads TGTGCCAGTAGCTCAACTCTGAGACGCTTCACAGATACGCAGTATTTT.

At least ten counts were recorded for this clonotype. The chain uses TRBV7-9 and TRBJ2-5; 7 bases fit TRBD2. The CDR3 runs to 14 residues. J was trimmed by 3 bases and V by 1 base; bases with no gene match: 2. Germline CDR1 SEHNR, CDR2 FQNEAQ (reference sequence). CDR3 protein: CASSLEAGEETQYF. CDR3 bases: TGTGCCAGCAGCTTAGAGGCGGGGGAAGAGACCCAGTACTTC.